Listed below are T cell receptor beta chains from one sample, sequenced in a study of beta chain features in type 1 diabetes. The data were produced by immunoSEQ multiplex PCR, yet TCRdb's version contains in-frame clones alone and is incomplete. The sample lists under 400,000 clones, 15% to 20% occurring once. The sample comprised naive CD4+ T cells from blood. These receptors were obtained from a woman between 18 and 30 years old in good health. CDR3s include the opening cysteine and the closing phenylalanine or tryptophan. Each record gives: D gene, V gene, clone size, J gene, CDR3 protein, CDR3 DNA. The D gene is left open where the match is weak. Clone size is not always given. Where it is, it says once, few, many or a class for expanded clones.

>-|TRBV30|few|TRBJ2-7
CAWSGGPLSYEQYF
TGTGCCTGGAGTGGCGGGCCCCTCTCCTACGAGCAGTACTTC
>TRBD2|TRBV7-9|-|TRBJ2-1
CASRRPGLAGTEQFF
TGTGCCAGCAGGAGGCCGGGACTAGCGGGGACTGAGCAGTTCTTC
>TRBD2|TRBV29-1|-|TRBJ2-3
CSVASGSTDTQYF
TGCAGCGTAGCTAGCGGCAGCACAGATACGCAGTATTTT
>-|TRBV28|-|TRBJ1-2
CASSLRGYGYTF
TGTGCCAGCAGTTTAAGAGGCTATGGCTACACCTTC
>TRBD2|TRBV5-1|-|TRBJ2-7
CASSQGGLAGDEQYF
TGCGCCAGCAGCCAAGGGGGACTAGCGGGGGACGAGCAGTACTTC
>TRBD1|TRBV29-1|-|TRBJ2-7
CSVARQGASYEQYF
TGCAGCGTTGCTAGACAGGGGGCCTCCTACGAGCAGTACTTC
>-|TRBV7-3|few|TRBJ2-6
CASSFTSSGANVLTF
TGTGCCAGCAGCTTCACCAGCTCTGGGGCCAACGTCCTGACTTTC
>TRBD1|TRBV2|-|TRBJ1-1
CASRTGDEAFF
TGTGCCAGCAGGACAGGGGATGAAGCTTTCTTT
>-|TRBV2|-|TRBJ2-4
CASTQGLAKNIQYF
TGTGCCAGCACCCAGGGTTTAGCCAAAAACATTCAGTACTTC
>-|TRBV7-2|few|TRBJ2-3
CASSLGGGYTDTQYF
TGTGCCAGCAGTTTAGGAGGGGGTTACACAGATACGCAGTATTTT
>-|TRBV5-6|few|TRBJ1-2
CASSAGLNYGYTF
TGTGCCAGCAGCGCAGGGCTGAACTATGGCTACACCTTC
>-|TRBV5-1|few|TRBJ2-5
CASSLGSSRGEETQYF
TGCGCCAGCAGCTTGGGATCCTCCAGGGGGGAGGAGACCCAGTACTTC
>TRBD2|TRBV5-1|few|TRBJ2-1
CASSLEAAGGTKQFF
TGCGCCAGCAGCTTGGAGGCAGCGGGAGGTACGAAGCAGTTCTTC
>TRBD1|TRBV25-1|few|TRBJ2-1
CASSKTGGNEQFF
TGTGCCAGCAGTAAGACAGGGGGGAATGAGCAGTTCTTC
>-|TRBV6-6|-|TRBJ2-6
CASSLQGSGANVLTF
TGTGCCAGCAGTTTACAGGGATCTGGGGCCAACGTCCTGACTTTC
>TRBD1|TRBV5-6|few|TRBJ1-2
CASSPSTGTHLNYGYTF
TGTGCCAGCAGCCCCTCGACAGGGACTCACCTTAACTATGGCTACACCTTC
>TRBD1|TRBV9|-|TRBJ1-5
CASSGGGTNQPQHF
TGTGCCAGCAGCGGAGGGGGCACAAATCAGCCCCAGCATTTT
>-|TRBV14|few|TRBJ2-7
CASSQADGAYEQYF
TGTGCCAGCAGCCAAGCGGATGGAGCCTACGAGCAGTACTTC
>TRBD1|TRBV7-2|few|TRBJ1-3
CASRLGGASGNTIYF
TGTGCCAGCAGATTAGGGGGCGCAAGCGGAAACACCATATATTTT
>TRBD1|TRBV9|few|TRBJ2-2
CASSVGDRITGELFF
TGTGCCAGCAGCGTAGGGGACAGGATCACCGGGGAGCTGTTTTTT
>TRBD1|TRBV5-1|-|TRBJ1-2
CASSLEGAEYGYTF
TGCGCCAGCAGCTTGGAGGGGGCGGAGTATGGCTACACCTTC
>TRBD2|TRBV11-1|-|TRBJ2-7
CASSLASGGPAYEQYF
TGTGCCAGCAGCTTAGCTAGCGGGGGACCTGCCTACGAGCAGTACTTC
>TRBD2|TRBV5-1|-|TRBJ2-5
CASRSGLASQETQYF
TGCGCCAGCAGGTCGGGACTAGCATCCCAAGAGACCCAGTACTTC
>-|TRBV29-1|-|TRBJ1-2
CSVGGGEGYGYTF
TGCAGCGTAGGCGGAGGGGAGGGATATGGCTACACCTTC
>-|TRBV5-1|-|TRBJ1-1
CASSLVAADTEAFF
TGCGCCAGCAGCTTAGTGGCGGCAGACACTGAAGCTTTCTTT
>-|TRBV25-1|-|TRBJ1-2
CASSEWGSHYGYTF
TGTGCCAGCAGTGAATGGGGCAGTCACTATGGCTACACCTTC
>TRBD1|TRBV25-1|-|TRBJ1-4
CASSVRGREKLFF
TGTGCCAGCAGCGTAAGGGGGCGTGAAAAACTGTTTTTT
>TRBD1|TRBV30|few|TRBJ2-2
CAWNRGLGTGELFF
TGTGCCTGGAACAGGGGGCTCGGCACCGGGGAGCTGTTTTTT
>TRBD2|TRBV29-1|-|TRBJ2-5
CSARLAGVETQYF
TGCAGCGCCAGGCTAGCGGGAGTCGAGACCCAGTACTTC
>-|TRBV5-4|-|TRBJ2-7
CASSLGASDYEQYF
TGTGCCAGCAGCTTAGGGGCCTCGGACTACGAGCAGTACTTC
>-|TRBV5-6|-|TRBJ1-2
CASSLRGVGDYGYTF
TGTGCCAGCAGCTTGCGCGGGGTCGGCGACTATGGCTACACCTTC